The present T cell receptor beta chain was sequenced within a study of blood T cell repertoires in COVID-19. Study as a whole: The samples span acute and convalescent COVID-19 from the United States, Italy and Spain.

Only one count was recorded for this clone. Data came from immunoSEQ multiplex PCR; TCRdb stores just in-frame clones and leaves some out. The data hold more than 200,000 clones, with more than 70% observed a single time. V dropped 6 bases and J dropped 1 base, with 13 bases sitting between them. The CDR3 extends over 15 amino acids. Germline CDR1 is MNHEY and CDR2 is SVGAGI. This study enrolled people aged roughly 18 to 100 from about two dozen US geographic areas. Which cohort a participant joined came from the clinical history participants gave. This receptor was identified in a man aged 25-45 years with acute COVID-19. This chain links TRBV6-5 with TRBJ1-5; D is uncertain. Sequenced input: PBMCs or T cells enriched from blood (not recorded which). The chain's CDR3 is CASRRDSVSNQPQHF. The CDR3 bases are TGTGCCAGCAGACGGGATTCGGTGAGCAATCAGCCCCAGCATTTT.